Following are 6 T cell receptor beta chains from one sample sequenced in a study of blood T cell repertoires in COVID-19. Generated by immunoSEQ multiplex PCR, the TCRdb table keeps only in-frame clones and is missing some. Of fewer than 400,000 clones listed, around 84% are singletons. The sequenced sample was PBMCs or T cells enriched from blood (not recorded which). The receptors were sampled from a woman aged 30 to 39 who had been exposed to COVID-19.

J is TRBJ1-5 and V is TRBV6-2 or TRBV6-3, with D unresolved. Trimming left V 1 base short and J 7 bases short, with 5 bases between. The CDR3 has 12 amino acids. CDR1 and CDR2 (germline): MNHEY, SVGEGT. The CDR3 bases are TGTGCCAGCAGTTACTACATACAGCCCCAGCATTTT. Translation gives CASSYYIQPQHF.

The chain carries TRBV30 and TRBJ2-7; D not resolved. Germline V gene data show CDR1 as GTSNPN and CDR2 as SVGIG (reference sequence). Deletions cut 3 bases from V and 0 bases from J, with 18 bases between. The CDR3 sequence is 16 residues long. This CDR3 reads CAWSPPIVRSSYEQYF. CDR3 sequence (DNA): TGTGCCTGGAGCCCACCCATTGTTAGGAGCTCCTACGAGCAGTACTTC.

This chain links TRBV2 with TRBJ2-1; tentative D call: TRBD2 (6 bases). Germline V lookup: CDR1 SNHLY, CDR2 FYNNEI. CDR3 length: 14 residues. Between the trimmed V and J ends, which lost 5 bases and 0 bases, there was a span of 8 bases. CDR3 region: CASSRGSSYNEQFF. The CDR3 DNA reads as TGTGCCAGCAGTCGGGGGAGCTCCTACAATGAGCAGTTCTTC.

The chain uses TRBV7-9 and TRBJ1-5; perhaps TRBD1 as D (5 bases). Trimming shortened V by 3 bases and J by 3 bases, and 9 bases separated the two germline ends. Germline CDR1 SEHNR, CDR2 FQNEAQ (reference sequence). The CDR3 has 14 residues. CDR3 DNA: TGTGCCAGCAGCTTTGACAGTTACAATCAGCCCCAGCATTTT. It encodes CASSFDSYNQPQHF.

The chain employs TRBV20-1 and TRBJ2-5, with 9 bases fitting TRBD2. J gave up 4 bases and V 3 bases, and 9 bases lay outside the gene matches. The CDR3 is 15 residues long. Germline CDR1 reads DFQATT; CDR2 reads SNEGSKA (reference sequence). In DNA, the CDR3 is TGCAGTGCTAGTAAAAGGGCGGGGGGGCCAGAGACCCAGTACTTC. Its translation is CSASKRAGGPETQYF.

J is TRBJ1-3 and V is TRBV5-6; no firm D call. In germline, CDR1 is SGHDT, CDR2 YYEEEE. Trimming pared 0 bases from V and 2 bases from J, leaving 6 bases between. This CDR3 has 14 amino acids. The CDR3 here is CASSLAVTGNTIYF. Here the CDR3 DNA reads TGTGCCAGCAGCTTGGCGGTGACTGGAAACACCATATATTTT.